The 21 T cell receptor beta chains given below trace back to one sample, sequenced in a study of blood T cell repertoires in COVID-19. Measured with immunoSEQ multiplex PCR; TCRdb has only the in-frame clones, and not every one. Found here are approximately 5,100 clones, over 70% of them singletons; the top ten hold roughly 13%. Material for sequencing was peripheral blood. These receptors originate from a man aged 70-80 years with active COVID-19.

Here the CDR3 reads CATSDSGGVGNEQFF. The CDR3 nucleotides read TGTGCCACCAGTGATTCCGGGGGGGTCGGGAATGAGCAGTTCTTC. The chain couples TRBV24-1 to TRBJ2-1; 8 nucleotides match TRBD2. J gave up 7 bases and V 2 bases, and 6 bases lay outside the gene matches. CDR1 is KGHDR, CDR2 SFDVKD, per germline. The CDR3 extends over 15 amino acids.

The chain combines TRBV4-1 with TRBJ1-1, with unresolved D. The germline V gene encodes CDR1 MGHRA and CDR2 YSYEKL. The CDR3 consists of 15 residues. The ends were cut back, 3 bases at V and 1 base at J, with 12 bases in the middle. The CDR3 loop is CASSHPLDKNTEAFF. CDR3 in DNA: TGCGCCAGCAGCCATCCCTTAGACAAGAACACTGAAGCTTTCTTT.

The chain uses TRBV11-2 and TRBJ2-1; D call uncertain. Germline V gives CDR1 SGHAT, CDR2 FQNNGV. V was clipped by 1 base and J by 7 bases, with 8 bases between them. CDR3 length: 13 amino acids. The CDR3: CASSLVSRNEQFF. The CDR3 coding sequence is TGTGCCAGCAGCTTAGTCTCGAGGAATGAGCAGTTCTTC. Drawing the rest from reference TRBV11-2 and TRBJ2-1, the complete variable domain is EAGVAQSPRYKIIEKRQSVAFWCNPISGHATLYWYQQILGQGPKLLIQFQNNGVVDDSQLPKDRFSAERLKGVDSTLKIQPAKLEDSAVYLCASSLVSRNEQFFGPGTRLTVL.

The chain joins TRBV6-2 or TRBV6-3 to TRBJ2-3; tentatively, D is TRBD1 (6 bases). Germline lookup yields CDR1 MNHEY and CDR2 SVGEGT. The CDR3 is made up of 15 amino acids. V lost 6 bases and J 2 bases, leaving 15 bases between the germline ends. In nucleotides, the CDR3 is TGTGCCAGCAGCATCCAGGGGCATTCCACAGATACGCAGTATTTT. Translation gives CASSIQGHSTDTQYF.

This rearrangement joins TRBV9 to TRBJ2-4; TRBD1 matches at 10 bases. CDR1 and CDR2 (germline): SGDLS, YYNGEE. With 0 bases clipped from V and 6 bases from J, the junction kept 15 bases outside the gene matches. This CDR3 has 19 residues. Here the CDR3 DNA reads TGTGCCAGCAGCGTAGAGACAGGGGGCGAAAATCCCGGGGGAAACATTCAGTACTTC. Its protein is CASSVETGGENPGGNIQYF. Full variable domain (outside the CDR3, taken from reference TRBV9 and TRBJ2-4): DSGVTQTPKHLITATGQRVTLRCSPRSGDLSVYWYQQSLDQGLQFLIQYYNGEERAKGNILERFSAQQFPDLHSELNLSSLELGDSALYFCASSVETGGENPGGNIQYFGAGTRLSVL.

CDR3 sequence: CASSQFKGASSTDTQYF. The CDR3 DNA reads as TGCGCCAGCAGCCAATTCAAGGGGGCCTCTAGCACAGATACGCAGTATTTT. The chain recombines TRBV4-3 with TRBJ2-3; 7 bases agree with TRBD1. Trimming took 2 bases from V and 0 from J; bases not matched to a gene: 8. The germline V gene has CDR1 LGHNA and CDR2 YSLEER. This CDR3 has 17 residues.

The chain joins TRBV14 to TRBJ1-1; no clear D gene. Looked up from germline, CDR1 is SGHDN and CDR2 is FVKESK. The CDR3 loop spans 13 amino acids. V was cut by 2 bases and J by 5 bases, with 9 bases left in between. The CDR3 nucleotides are TGTGCCAGCAGCCAAAGCACCAGGACTGAAGCTTTCTTT. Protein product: CASSQSTRTEAFF.

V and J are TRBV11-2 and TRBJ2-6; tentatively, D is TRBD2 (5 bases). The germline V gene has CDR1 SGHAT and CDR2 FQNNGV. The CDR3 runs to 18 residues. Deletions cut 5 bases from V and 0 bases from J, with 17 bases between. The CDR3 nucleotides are TGTGCCAGCAGCCTAGGCGGAGGAGCCGACTCTGGGGCCAACGTCCTGACTTTC. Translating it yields CASSLGGGADSGANVLTF.

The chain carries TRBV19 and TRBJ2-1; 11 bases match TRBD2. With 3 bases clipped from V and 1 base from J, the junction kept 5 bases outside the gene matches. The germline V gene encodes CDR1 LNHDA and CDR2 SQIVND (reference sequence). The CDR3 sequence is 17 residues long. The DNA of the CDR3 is TGTGCCAGTAGTATGGACAGACTAGCGGGATCCTACAATGAGCAGTTCTTC. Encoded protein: CASSMDRLAGSYNEQFF.

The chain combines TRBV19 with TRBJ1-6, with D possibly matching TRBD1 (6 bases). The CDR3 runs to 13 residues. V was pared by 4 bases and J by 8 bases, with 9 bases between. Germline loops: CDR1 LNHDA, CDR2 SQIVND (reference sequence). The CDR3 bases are TGTGCCAGTAGTACGGGGGGCGATTCACCCCTCCACTTT. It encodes CASSTGGDSPLHF.

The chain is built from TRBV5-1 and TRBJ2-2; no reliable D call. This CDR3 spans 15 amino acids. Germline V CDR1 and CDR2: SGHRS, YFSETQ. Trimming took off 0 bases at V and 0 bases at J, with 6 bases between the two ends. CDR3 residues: CASSLEDSNTGELFF. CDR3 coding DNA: TGCGCCAGCAGCTTGGAAGACTCGAACACCGGGGAGCTGTTTTTT.

In nucleotides, the CDR3 is TGTGCCAGCAGCCTAGACAGGGGTGCTGGGGCTGGTGAAAAACTGTTTTTT. Translated, it gives CASSLDRGAGAGEKLFF. The chain combines TRBV28 with TRBJ1-4; 8 nucleotides line up with TRBD1. Germline V CDR1 and CDR2: MDHEN, SYDVKM. Unmatched junction bases numbered 16, after V lost 6 bases and J lost 7 bases. The CDR3 has 17 residues.

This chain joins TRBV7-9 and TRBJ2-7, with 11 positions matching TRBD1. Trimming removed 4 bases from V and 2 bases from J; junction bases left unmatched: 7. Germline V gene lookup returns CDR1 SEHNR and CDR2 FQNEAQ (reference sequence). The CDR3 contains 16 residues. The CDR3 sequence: CASSYGTGGRAYEQYF. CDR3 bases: TGTGCCAGCAGCTACGGGACAGGGGGTAGAGCCTACGAGCAGTACTTC.

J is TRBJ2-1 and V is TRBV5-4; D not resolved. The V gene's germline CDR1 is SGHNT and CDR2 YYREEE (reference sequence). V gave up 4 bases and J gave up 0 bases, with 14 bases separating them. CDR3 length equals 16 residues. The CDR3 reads CASSISRLSSYNEQFF. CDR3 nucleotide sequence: TGTGCCAGCAGCATCTCCAGATTAAGCTCCTACAATGAGCAGTTCTTC.

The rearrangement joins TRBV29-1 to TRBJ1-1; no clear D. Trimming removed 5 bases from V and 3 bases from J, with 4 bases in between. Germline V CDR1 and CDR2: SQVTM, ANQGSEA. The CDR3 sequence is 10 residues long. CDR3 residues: CSVPDTEAFF. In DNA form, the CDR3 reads TGCAGCGTTCCAGACACTGAAGCTTTCTTT.

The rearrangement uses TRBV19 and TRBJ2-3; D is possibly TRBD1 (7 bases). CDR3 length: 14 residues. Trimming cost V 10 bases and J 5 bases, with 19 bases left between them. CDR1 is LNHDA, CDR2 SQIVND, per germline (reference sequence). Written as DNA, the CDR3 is TGTGCCATTTCTCAGGGGGGCAGGGAAGATACGCAGTATTTT. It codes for CAISQGGREDTQYF.

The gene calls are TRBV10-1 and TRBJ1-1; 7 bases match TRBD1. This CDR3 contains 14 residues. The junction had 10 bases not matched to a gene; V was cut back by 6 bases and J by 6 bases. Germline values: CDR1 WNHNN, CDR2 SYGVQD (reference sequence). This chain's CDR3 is CASSPTGEWAEAFF. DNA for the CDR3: TGCGCCAGCAGCCCAACAGGGGAGTGGGCTGAAGCTTTCTTT.

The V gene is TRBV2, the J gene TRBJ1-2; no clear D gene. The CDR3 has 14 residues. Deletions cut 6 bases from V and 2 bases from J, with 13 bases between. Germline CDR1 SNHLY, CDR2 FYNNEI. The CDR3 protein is CASSLESINYGYTF. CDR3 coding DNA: TGTGCCAGCAGCCTAGAGAGTATAAACTATGGCTACACCTTC.

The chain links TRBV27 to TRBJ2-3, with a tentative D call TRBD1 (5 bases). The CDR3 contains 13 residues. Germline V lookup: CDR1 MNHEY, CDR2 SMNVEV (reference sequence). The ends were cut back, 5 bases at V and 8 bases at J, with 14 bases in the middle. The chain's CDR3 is CASSAQGDGTQYF. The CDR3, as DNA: TGTGCCAGCAGTGCCCAGGGTGATGGTACGCAGTATTTT.

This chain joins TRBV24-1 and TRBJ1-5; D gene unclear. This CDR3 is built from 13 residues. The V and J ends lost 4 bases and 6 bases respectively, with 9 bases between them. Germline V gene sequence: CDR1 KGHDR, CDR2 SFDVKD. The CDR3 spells CATSDPPGQPQHF. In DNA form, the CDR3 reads TGTGCCACCAGTGACCCCCCAGGTCAGCCCCAGCATTTT.

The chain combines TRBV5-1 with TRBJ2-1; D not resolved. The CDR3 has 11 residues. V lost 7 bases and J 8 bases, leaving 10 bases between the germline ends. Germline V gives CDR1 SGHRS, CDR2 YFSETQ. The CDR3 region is CASHNSYEQFF. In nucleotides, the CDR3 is TGCGCCAGCCATAACAGTTATGAGCAGTTCTTC.